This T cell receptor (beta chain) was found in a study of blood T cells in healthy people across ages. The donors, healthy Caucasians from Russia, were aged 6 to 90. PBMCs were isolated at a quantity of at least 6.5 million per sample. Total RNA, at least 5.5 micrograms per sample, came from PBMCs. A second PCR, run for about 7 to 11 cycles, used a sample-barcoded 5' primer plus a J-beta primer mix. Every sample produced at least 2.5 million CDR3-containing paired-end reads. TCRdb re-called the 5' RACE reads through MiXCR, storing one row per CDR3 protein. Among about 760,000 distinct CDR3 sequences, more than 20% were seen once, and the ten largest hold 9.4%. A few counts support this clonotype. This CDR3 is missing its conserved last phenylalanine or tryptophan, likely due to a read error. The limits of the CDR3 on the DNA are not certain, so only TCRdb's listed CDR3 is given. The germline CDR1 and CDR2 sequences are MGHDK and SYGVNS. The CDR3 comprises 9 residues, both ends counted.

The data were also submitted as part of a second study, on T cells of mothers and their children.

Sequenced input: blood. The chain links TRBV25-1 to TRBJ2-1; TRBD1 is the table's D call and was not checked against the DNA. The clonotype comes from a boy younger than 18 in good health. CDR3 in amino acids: CASSEWSPI.